This is a list of T cell receptor beta chains from one sample in a study of blood T cell repertoires in COVID-19. Data came from immunoSEQ multiplex PCR; TCRdb stores just in-frame clones and leaves some out. The sample contains tens of thousands of clones, 70% to 85% of which appear only once. Specimen: peripheral blood. The origin of the receptors is a human donor in a cohort sampled during active COVID-19. The CDR3 runs from the conserved cysteine through the conserved F or W. D genes are given only for firm matches. Clone sizes are given selectively: once, few, many, or a class where the clone is expanded.

TRBJ2-3	TRBD2	.	TRBV11-2	TGTGCCAGCGACACTAGCGGATTTAGCACAGATACGCAGTATTTT	CASDTSGFSTDTQYF
TRBJ2-7	TRBD1	.	TRBV9	TGTGCCAGCAGCGCCGGCGTGGGACAGGGGGACCCCTACGAGCAGTACTTC	CASSAGVGQGDPYEQYF
TRBJ2-5	.	.	TRBV7-2	TGTGCCAGCAGCCCAGGCGGAGGGGGCAAAGAGACCCAGTACTTC	CASSPGGGGKETQYF
TRBJ1-2	.	.	TRBV20-1	TGCAGTGCTGGCAAGATGGGCGGCTACACCTTC	CSAGKMGGYTF
TRBJ1-4	.	.	TRBV5-1	TGCGCCAGCAGCCCAAGGACCAACAGGTTGAATGAAAAACTGTTTTTT	CASSPRTNRLNEKLFF
TRBJ2-1	.	.	TRBV11-2	TGTGCCAGCAGCACCTTAGGGGGAAGGGGCTCCTACAATGAGCAGTTCTTC	CASSTLGGRGSYNEQFF
TRBJ2-5	.	once	TRBV11-2	TGTGCCAGCAGCTTAGACGGGGAGACCCAGTACTTC	CASSLDGETQYF
TRBJ2-3	.	.	TRBV6-5	TGTGCCAGCCGATTACAGGGCTCTGCAGATACGCAGTATTTT	CASRLQGSADTQYF
TRBJ2-3	.	.	TRBV5-1	TGCGCCAGCAGCTTGACGGCTAGTGCAGATACGCAGTATTTT	CASSLTASADTQYF
TRBJ1-5	.	.	TRBV27	TGTGCCAGCAGGCCACAGGAGTTTGGCGGGCCCCAGCATTTT	CASRPQEFGGPQHF
TRBJ1-5	TRBD1	.	TRBV30	TGTGCCTGGAGTCCCACCGGACAGGGAATATATAGCAATCAGCCCCAGCATTTT	CAWSPTGQGIYSNQPQHF
TRBJ1-5	.	.	TRBV5-6	TGTGCCAGCAGCCTACAGGGTGTACAACAGCCCCAGCATTTT	CASSLQGVQQPQHF
TRBJ1-1	.	many	TRBV15	TGTGCCACCAGCAGAGGCCGCGGCCCGCTCACTGAAGCTTTCTTT	CATSRGRGPLTEAFF
TRBJ2-1	.	.	TRBV9	TGTGCCAGCAGCGACCGCAGTTCAGTCAGGTACAATGAGCAGTTCTTC	CASSDRSSVRYNEQFF
TRBJ1-4	.	few	TRBV5-1	TGCGCCAGCAGCTTGTCAGGCAGTAATGAAAAACTGTTTTTT	CASSLSGSNEKLFF
TRBJ1-5	TRBD1	.	TRBV7-8	TGTGCCAGCAGCTTAATGGACAGGTATCCGCATTTT	CASSLMDRYPHF
TRBJ2-1	TRBD2	.	TRBV7-8	TGTGCCAGCAGCTTAGGGGGCGCGGGGGGGGTTAATGAGCAGTTCTTC	CASSLGGAGGVNEQFF
TRBJ1-2	TRBD1	.	TRBV4-2	TGTGCCAGCAGCTCCACAGGGGGCTATGGCTACACCTTC	CASSSTGGYGYTF
TRBJ1-2	TRBD1	.	TRBV18	TGTGCCAGCTCCCCAACCCGACAGGGTGACGGCTACACCTTC	CASSPTRQGDGYTF
TRBJ2-2	TRBD2	few	TRBV7-9	TGTGCCAGCAGCCTAGGACTAGCGAACACCGGGGAGCTGTTTTTT	CASSLGLANTGELFF
TRBJ1-6	.	.	TRBV11-3	TGTGCCAGCAGTTACTTTCGGGGGATCCCTAATTCACCCCTCCACTTT	CASSYFRGIPNSPLHF
TRBJ1-2	TRBD1	.	TRBV6-5	TGTGCCAGCAGCAACAGGGGACCCGGATATGGCTACACCTTC	CASSNRGPGYGYTF
TRBJ2-7	.	.	TRBV7-8	TGTGCCAGCAGCTTAGGGGCTATTACCTACGAGCAGTACTTC	CASSLGAITYEQYF
TRBJ2-2	.	once	TRBV4-1	TGCGCCAGCAGCCAAGAAGAGTATTGGTTGGGGGGGGCCCGTACCGGGGAGCTGTTTTTT	CASSQEEYWLGGARTGELFF
TRBJ2-7	TRBD1	.	TRBV5-1	TGCGCCAGCAGCCCGGACAGGGGGCGATACGAGCAGTACTTC	CASSPDRGRYEQYF
TRBJ2-3	TRBD2	.	TRBV2	TGTGCCAGCAGCCCCCCGGGACTAGCGGGATTAGATACGCAGTATTTT	CASSPPGLAGLDTQYF
TRBJ1-3	.	.	TRBV3-1/TRBV3-2	TGTGCCAGCAGCCAAGATCTTTTTGGAAACACCATATATTTT	CASSQDLFGNTIYF
TRBJ2-1	.	once	TRBV18	TGTGCCAGCTCACCACTAAGCGGAATTAATTCCGGAACCTACAATGAGCAGTTCTTC	CASSPLSGINSGTYNEQFF
TRBJ2-1	.	once	TRBV27	TGTGCCAGCAGTTTTGGGGGGAACTCCTACAATGAGCAGTTCTTC	CASSFGGNSYNEQFF
TRBJ2-3	.	.	TRBV30	TGTGCCTGGAGTGTACGTAGCGGATACACAGATACGCAGTATTTT	CAWSVRSGYTDTQYF
TRBJ1-4	TRBD1	.	TRBV5-1	TGCGCCAGCAGCTTAATACAGGGGGCTAATGAAAAACTGTTTTTT	CASSLIQGANEKLFF
TRBJ2-5	.	once	TRBV3-1/TRBV3-2	TGTGCCAGCAGCCCCCGCGGGACCCTGCAAAGTGAGACCCAGTACTTC	CASSPRGTLQSETQYF
TRBJ1-5	TRBD1	.	TRBV19	TGTGCCAGTAGTACAATGGACAGGGGCGTTCAGCATTTT	CASSTMDRGVQHF
TRBJ2-1	TRBD2	few	TRBV5-4	TGTGCCAGCAGCTTGGGTGCGGGGGGCTACAATGAGCAGTTCTTC	CASSLGAGGYNEQFF
TRBJ2-7	.	.	TRBV6-5	TGTGCCAGCAGTTACGGCGAGCGGTACGAGCAGTACTTC	CASSYGERYEQYF
TRBJ2-7	TRBD1	.	TRBV3-1/TRBV3-2	TGTGCCAGCAGCCATATCGGACAGGGGAAGGCCTCCTACGAGCAGTACTTC	CASSHIGQGKASYEQYF
TRBJ2-4	.	once	TRBV19	TGTGCCAGTAGTAAGGGGTCGAGGGCCAAAAACATTCAGTACTTC	CASSKGSRAKNIQYF